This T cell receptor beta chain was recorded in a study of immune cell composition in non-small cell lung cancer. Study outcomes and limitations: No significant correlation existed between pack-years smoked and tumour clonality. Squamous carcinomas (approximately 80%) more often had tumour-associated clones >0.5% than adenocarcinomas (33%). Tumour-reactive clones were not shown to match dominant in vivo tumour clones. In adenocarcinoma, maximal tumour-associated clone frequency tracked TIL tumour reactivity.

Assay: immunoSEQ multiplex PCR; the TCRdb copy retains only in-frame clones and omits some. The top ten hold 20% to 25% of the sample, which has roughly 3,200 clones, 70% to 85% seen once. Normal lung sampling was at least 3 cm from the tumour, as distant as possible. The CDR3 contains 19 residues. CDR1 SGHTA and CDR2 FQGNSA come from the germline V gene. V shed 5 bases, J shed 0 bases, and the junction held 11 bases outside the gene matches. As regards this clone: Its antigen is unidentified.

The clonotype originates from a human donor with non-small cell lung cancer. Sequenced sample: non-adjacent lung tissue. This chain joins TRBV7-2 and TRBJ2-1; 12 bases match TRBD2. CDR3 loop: CASSPDRLAGEISYNEQFF. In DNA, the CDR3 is TGTGCCAGCAGCCCCGACAGACTAGCGGGGGAAATCTCCTACAATGAGCAGTTCTTC. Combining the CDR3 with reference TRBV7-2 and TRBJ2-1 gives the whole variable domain GAGVSQSPSNKVTEKGKDVELRCDPISGHTALYWYRQSLGQGLEFLIYFQGNSAPDKSGLPSDRFSAERTGGSVSTLTIQRTQQEDSAVYLCASSPDRLAGEISYNEQFFGPGTRLTVL.